By sample share, the clone carrying this TCR beta chain is medium-sized. Its target is unknown. The sample belongs to a study of spatial heterogeneity in lung cancer. Findings of the study overall: How many expanded intratumoral alpha and beta TCRs were present tracked the tumor mutation count, which was a count of nonsynonymous mutations.

Specified time point: sample taken at primary tumor resection. Sequencing covered unsorted whole RNA taken from tumor, nontumor lung or frozen PBMC. In the library, each TCR cDNA molecule bore its own unique molecular identifier. TCRdb re-derived calls from the 5' RACE reads in MiXCR, one entry per CDR3 protein. The sample includes almost 7,000 distinct CDR3 sequences, roughly 13% seen only once; the top ten take about 10%. V was trimmed by 6 bases and J by 8 bases, leaving 13 bases between them. The germline gives CDR1 MNHEY, CDR2 SVGAGI. The CDR3 contains 12 residues. The material was lung tumor tissue, obtained at surgery. The chain uses TRBV6-5 and TRBJ1-2; D ambiguous. The TCR originated in a male donor with early-stage non-small cell lung cancer. This CDR3 reads CASRSVGEGYTF. Here the CDR3 DNA reads TGTGCCAGCAGATCAGTGGGAGAAGGCTACACCTTC.